This T cell receptor (beta chain) was sequenced in a study of T cells after yellow fever vaccination. Germline V gives CDR1 MDHEN, CDR2 SYDVKM. The ends lost 5 bases at V and 2 bases at J; junction bases unmatched: 10. The CDR3 has 18 residues. This clonotype was detected many times. TCRdb passed the 5' RACE reads through MiXCR, listing each CDR3 protein once. Of about 110,000 distinct CDR3 sequences in the sample, 8% to 9.5% were seen once. The chain has TRBV28 and TRBJ2-3; 13 bases are shared with TRBD2. The sample in question was CD8+ T cells sorted from PBMCs, obtained 45 days after the yellow fever booster vaccination. The TCR sequence derives from a man aged 25-45 years who received the YFV17D yellow fever vaccine. In DNA form, the CDR3 reads TGTGCCAGCAGTGCCGGACTAGCGGGAGTTCGTGACACAGATACGCAGTATTTT. It is translated as CASSAGLAGVRDTDTQYF.